This T cell receptor beta chain was obtained from a study of blood T cells in healthy people across ages. Overall study: Template switching recovered approximately one barcoded beta molecule for every two T cells.

Then a second PCR, running roughly 6 to 11 cycles, was carried out with a sample-barcoded 5' primer and a J-beta primer mix. With 12 random nucleotides, a template-switch adaptor tagged each individual cDNA molecule. TCRdb used MiXCR to reprocess the 5' RACE reads, holding one entry per CDR3 protein. The sample holds about 780,000 distinct CDR3 sequences, about half seen once. This clonotype was detected a few times. Antigen: not known. Broader study findings: In older individuals, TCR beta diversity per million T cells was lower, falling roughly linearly with age.

The CDR3 covers 13 residues. Germline lookup yields CDR1 LGHNA and CDR2 YSLEER. Trimming cost V 6 bases and J 15 bases; bases outside gene matches: 12. The chain carries TRBV4-3 and TRBJ2-1, with TRBD2 matching 9 bases. Sequenced material: blood. The TCR sequence derives from an elderly man in good health. The CDR3 reads CASSLTSGDRRFF. CDR3 nucleotide sequence: TGCGCCAGCAGTTTGACTAGCGGTGACAGGCGGTTCTTC.